This T cell receptor beta chain stems from a study of T cell responses to AZD1222 COVID-19 vaccine. The method was immunoSEQ multiplex PCR; TCRdb's version includes in-frame clones alone and lacks a portion of them. Counted here are about 120,000 clones, about 93% occurring once; the ten biggest clones make up over 4%. Between the trimmed V and J ends, which lost 2 bases and 1 base, there was a span of 24 bases. CDR1 SGHRS and CDR2 YFSETQ come from the germline V gene. The CDR3 covers 19 residues. The TCR sequence derives from an adult who received the MenACWY meningococcal vaccine as a control. Sequencing used peripheral blood, obtained 28 days after the second dose of the MenACWY control vaccine. The rearrangement joins TRBV5-1 to TRBJ1-1; a weak D match, TRBD1 (5 bases). The CDR3 DNA reads TGCGCCAGCAGCTTCGGATGGTCTGGGGGAAAGGCGTCGAACACTGAAGCTTTCTTT. The encoded protein is CASSFGWSGGKASNTEAFF.